The source of this T cell receptor beta chain is a study of T cells in Graves' hyperthyroidism and ophthalmopathy (dated by TCRdb to between 2018 and 2021). Regarding the complete study: Peripheral blood samples were taken at initial diagnosis, before any treatment was given. An independent validation cohort of fewer than 20 hyperthyroidism patients and more than 15 patients who later progressed to ophthalmopathy tested prospective prediction of ophthalmopathy. The paper reports TCR Vbeta CDR3 sequencing of approximately 140 peripheral blood samples: 40 to 45 ophthalmopathy, over 70 hyperthyroidism and some 17 progressor patients. A discovery cohort of approximately 100 patients, roughly 45 with Graves' ophthalmopathy and more than 55 with stable Graves' hyperthyroidism, was used to find distinguishing TCR V-J signatures. The study also compared thyroid tissue and blood T-cell repertoires from roughly six Graves' hyperthyroidism patients. The 95 to 100 discovery patients were randomly divided into training and test sets at a 7:3 ratio. Once sampling was done, hyperthyroidism patients were given methimazole at a starting dose of 30 mg daily, whereas ophthalmopathy patients were given high-dose intravenous methylprednisolone. What the work shows at the level of the full study, not this receptor alone: No statistical method was used to fix the sample size in advance, and group allocation was not hidden from the investigators. Ophthalmopathy was separated from stable hyperthyroidism by a 13 V-J signature model, with over 85% sensitivity and roughly 84% specificity obtained in cross-validation and 80%/75% obtained in testing. Most expanded thyroid clonotypes (frequency above 0.001) were also detected in blood, a finding suggesting that blood repertoires may reflect thyroid immune responses. In validation, the model predicted progression to ophthalmopathy a median of roughly six months before onset, with roughly 70% sensitivity and 72.22% specificity.

The germline V end is reduced by 6 bases and the J end by 7 bases; junction bases left unmatched: 8. The germline V gene (reference sequence) yields MNHEY for CDR1 and SMNVEV for CDR2. The CDR3 starts with the cysteine, ends with the phenylalanine, and has 13 residues. Kept here is only the CDR3 DNA, which spans 39 bases and is read in frame from base 1. The TCR beta CDR3 regions were amplified from the RNA transcripts. A first-round RT-PCR of the TCR CDR3 used the HTBI primer set with the Qiagen OneStep RT-PCR kit. The libraries were constructed in a second round of multiplex PCR and then size-selected and purified. The libraries were sequenced on an Illumina HiSeq2000 using paired-end 100 bp reads. The paper's processing steps were these. Raw data were processed with SOAPnuke, discarding reads with adapters, uncalled bases, mean Phred below 15, or no exact constant-primer or identifier match. High-quality paired reads were merged using COPE v1.2.5, and each unique nucleotide sequence was defined as a clonotype. MiTCR v1.1 was used to align clonotypes to the IMGT TRBV, TRBD and TRBJ reference segments. Only V-J combinations with frequency above 0.0001, covering 99% to 99.2% of repertoires, were analysed. A TCS score was defined as the ratio of F50 (clonal expansion) to E x V (chaos), with BLOSUM62-based TCRdist applied between CDR3 peptides within each V-J. Welch's t-statistics and random forest reduced roughly 500 V-J features to some 14, which were used in a naive Bayes classifier (R e1071). The raw public reads went through TCRdb reprocessing: fastp at Q25, MiXCR clone calling, in-frame beta chains kept. Here each entry gathers all rows of one CDR3 protein and keeps the most common genes and DNA. TCRdb, not the original authors, processed these V and J calls. The sample table records about 580,000 distinct CDR3 sequences; approximately 15% of these occur just once. The ten largest account for 5.5% to 7.5% of the sample.

Hyperthyroidism patients were newly diagnosed, had a disease duration of under 2 months, and were aged 18 to 65 years. Patients with uncontrolled infections, other autoimmune diseases, pregnancy or lactation were excluded. Diagnoses were based on clinical symptoms, serum thyroxine and TRAb, thyroid ultrasound and orbital computed tomography. For progressor patients, blood was drawn at the first diagnosis of hyperthyroidism, before any ophthalmopathy symptoms had appeared. Ficoll-Paque density gradient centrifugation was used to isolate PBMCs from 8 to 10 ml of fresh peripheral blood. Progressor patients were initially diagnosed with Graves' hyperthyroidism and developed ophthalmopathy during follow-up. Trizol reagent was used to extract total RNA, and RNA quality was then checked on an Agilent 2100 Bioanalyzer. As to this clonotype: Its antigen is still unknown. No per-base quality is available; no much larger clone lies one base away.

The sequence was obtained from a woman in her 30s with Graves' hyperthyroidism that later progressed to Graves' ophthalmopathy. The chain uses TRBV27 and TRBJ2-7; the junction holds 8 bases that match TRBD1. What was sequenced was blood. The CDR3 protein sequence reads: CASRRQGWDEQYF. The DNA sequence is given as TGTGCCAGCAGACGACAGGGGTGGGATGAGCAGTACTTC.